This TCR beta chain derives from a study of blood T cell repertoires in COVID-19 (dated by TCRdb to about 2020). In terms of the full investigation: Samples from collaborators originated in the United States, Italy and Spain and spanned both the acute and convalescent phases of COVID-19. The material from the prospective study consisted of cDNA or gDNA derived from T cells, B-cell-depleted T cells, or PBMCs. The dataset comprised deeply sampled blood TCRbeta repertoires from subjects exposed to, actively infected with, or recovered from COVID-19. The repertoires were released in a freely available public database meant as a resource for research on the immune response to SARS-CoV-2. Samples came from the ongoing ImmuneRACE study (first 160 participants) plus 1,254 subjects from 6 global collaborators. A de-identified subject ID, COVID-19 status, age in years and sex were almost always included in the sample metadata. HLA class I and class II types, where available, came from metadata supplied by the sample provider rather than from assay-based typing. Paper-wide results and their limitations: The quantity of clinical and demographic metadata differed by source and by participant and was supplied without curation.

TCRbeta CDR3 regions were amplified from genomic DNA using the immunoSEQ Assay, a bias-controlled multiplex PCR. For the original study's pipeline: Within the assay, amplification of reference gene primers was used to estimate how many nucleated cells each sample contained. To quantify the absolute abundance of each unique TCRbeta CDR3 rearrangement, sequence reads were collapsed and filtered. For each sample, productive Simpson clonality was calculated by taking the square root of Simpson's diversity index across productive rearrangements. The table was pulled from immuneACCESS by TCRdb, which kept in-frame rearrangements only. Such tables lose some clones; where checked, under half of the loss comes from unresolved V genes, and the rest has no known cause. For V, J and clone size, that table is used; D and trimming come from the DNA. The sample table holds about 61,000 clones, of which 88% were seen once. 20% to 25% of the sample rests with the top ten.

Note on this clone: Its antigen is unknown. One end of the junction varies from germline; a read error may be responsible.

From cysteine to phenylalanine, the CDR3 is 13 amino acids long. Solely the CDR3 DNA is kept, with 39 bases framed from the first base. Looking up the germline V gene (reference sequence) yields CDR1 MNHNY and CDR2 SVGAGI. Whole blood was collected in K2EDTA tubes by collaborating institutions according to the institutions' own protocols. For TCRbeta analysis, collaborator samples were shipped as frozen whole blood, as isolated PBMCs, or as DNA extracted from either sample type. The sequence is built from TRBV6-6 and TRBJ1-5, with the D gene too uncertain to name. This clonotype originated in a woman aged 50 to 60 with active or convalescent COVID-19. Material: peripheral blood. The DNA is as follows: TGTGCCAGCAGTTACGGAGGCGTTCAGACCCAGCATTTT. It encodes CASSYGGVQTQHF.